The present T cell receptor (beta chain) was sequenced within a study of cytomegalovirus exposure and HLA in healthy donors. In its sample, this clone was seen a few times. Its specificity is unknown. The J segment lost 6 bases and the V segment lost 1 base, leaving 4 bases of the junction unmatched. Per germline, CDR1 SEHNR and CDR2 FQNEAQ (reference sequence). The CDR3 contains 14 residues. Study observations and caveats: Later, an analysis showed that TCR beta chains associated with HLA were more clonally expanded than others that were equally common.

Primers included in the PCR were 60 Vbeta and 13 Jbeta primers. TCRdb's table, derived via immunoSEQ multiplex PCR, lists solely in-frame clones and lacks some. The sample yields roughly 160,000 clones, 80% to 85% seen once. The sample taken for sequencing was PBMCs. The J gene is TRBJ2-7, the V gene TRBV7-9; TRBD2 agrees at 9 bases. The receptor comes from a boy younger than 10 in good health and CMV-seronegative. The DNA for the CDR3 is TGTGCCAGCAGCTTAGTTCTAGCGGGGACCGAGCAGTACTTC. Protein sequence: CASSLVLAGTEQYF.